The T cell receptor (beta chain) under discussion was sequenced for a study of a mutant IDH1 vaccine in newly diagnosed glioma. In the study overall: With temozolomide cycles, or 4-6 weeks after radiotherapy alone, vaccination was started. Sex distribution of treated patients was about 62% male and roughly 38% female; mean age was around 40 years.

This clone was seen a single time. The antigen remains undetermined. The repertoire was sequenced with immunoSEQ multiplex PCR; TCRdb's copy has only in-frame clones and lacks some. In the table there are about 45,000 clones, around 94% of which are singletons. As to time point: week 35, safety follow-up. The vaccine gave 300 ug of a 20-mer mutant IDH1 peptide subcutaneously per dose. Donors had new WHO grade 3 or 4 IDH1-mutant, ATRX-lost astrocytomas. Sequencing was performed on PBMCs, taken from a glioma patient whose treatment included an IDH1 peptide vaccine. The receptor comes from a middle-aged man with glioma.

CDR3 coding DNA: TGCGCCAGCAGTGAGAGCCGTGAGGCTGGCTACACCTTC. This gives the protein CASSESREAGYTF. The rearrangement joins TRBV10-2 to TRBJ1-2, with D unresolved. The CDR3 spans 13 residues. The ends were cut back, 2 bases at V and 7 bases at J, with 11 bases in the middle. The germline V gene encodes CDR1 WSHSY and CDR2 SAAADI.